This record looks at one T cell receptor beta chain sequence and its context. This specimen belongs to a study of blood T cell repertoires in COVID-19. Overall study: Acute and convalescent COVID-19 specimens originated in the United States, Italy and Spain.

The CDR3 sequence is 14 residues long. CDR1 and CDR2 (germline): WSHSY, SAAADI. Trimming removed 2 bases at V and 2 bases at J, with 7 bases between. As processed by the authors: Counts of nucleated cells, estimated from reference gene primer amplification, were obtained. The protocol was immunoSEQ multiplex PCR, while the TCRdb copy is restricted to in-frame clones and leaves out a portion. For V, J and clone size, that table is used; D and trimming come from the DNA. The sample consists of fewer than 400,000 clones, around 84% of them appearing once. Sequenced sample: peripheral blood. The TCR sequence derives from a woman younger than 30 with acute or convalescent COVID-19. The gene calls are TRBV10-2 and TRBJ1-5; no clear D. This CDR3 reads CASSEGRGNQPQHF. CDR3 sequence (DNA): TGCGCCAGCAGTGAGGGGCGAGGCAATCAGCCCCAGCATTTT.